This T cell receptor (beta chain) was recovered during a study of T cell clones after liver transplantation (dated by TCRdb to about 2019). Regarding the study in general: Samples were obtained from ITN030ST, a randomized trial in which withdrawal of immunosuppression was attempted within 2 years of liver transplantation. As an antigen-independent comparator for the donor-reactive sequences, third party-reactive TCRbeta sequences from pre-transplant MLRs were identified as well. Three of the eight recipients were HCV-positive; the others were transplanted for non-autoimmune, non-viral indications. After a pre-transplant mixed lymphocyte reaction, TCRbeta sequencing was used to pinpoint donor-reactive T cell clones, which were subsequently tracked in post-transplant blood. To count as tolerant, a recipient had to stay completely off immunosuppression for at least one year without liver enzymes climbing beyond twice the upper limit of normal. The subjects received no induction therapy and were kept on standard immunosuppression until randomization at 12-24 months post-transplant. Blood samples were taken pre-transplant, pre-randomization before withdrawal, and post-randomization after full withdrawal or failed withdrawal. The studied cohort comprised 8 liver transplant recipients, 3 classified as tolerant and 5 as non-tolerant. Broad study findings and their caveats: The conclusions were considered preliminary, being limited by small, heterogeneous patient numbers and non-standardized post-transplant time points. When repertoire turnover was accounted for, significantly reduced detection of donor-reactive sequences was found in 7 of 8 subjects for CD4 and in 8 of 8 subjects for CD8. Low numbers of available donor cells limited the measurable donor-reactive repertoire in two subjects. A greater decline was seen for donor-reactive sequences than for third party-reactive sequences, suggesting partial antigen-specific deletion unrelated to withdrawal success. Because no allograft tissue specimens were available, donor-reactive T cells may have migrated into the graft instead of being deleted. Circulating donor-reactive CD4 TCRbeta sequences fell significantly post-transplant in most of the 8 subjects, irrespective of tolerance or HCV status.

Trimming removed 0 bases from V and 3 bases from J; the gene matches leave 10 bases unexplained. Measured from the cysteine to the phenylalanine, the CDR3 is 17 residues long. The retained sequence is limited to the CDR3, 51 bases, with the frame set at the first base. The germline V gene encodes CDR1 LGHNA and CDR2 YNFKEQ. In the case of this clone: Its target antigen remains unknown. No base qualities exist here, and no much larger clone lies one base off it.

The sample's time point, from its label and the paper: pre-transplant. Unstimulated PBMCs, after thawing, were stained for CD3, CD4 and CD8 and then FACS-sorted into CD3+CD4+ and CD3+CD8+ populations. Each of the 8 studied subjects was randomized to immunosuppression withdrawal. Genomic DNA was isolated with the Qiagen DNeasy Blood and Tissue Kit. Using immunoSEQ, frozen genomic DNA was subjected to high-throughput TCRbeta CDR3 sequencing, a process that included PCR amplification, mapping, bias correction and internal controls. The published analysis was carried out like this. Productive rearrangements were retained, and unique TCRbeta sequences were defined by the CDR3 nucleotide sequence together with the V and J gene. A sequence counted as donor-reactive only if the sequence showed at least 5-fold expansion in CFSE-low cells compared with unstimulated pre-transplant cells and had a frequency of at least 0.01%. Minimum frequency thresholds were set for each subject on the basis of the unstimulated sample with the lowest template count, so that a detection power of at least 90% was ensured. Repertoire turnover was measured by Jensen-Shannon divergence between the top 1000 TCRbeta sequences post- and pre-transplant. Changes in detection of donor-reactive sequences were assessed with two-sided Fisher's exact tests. Here the immuneACCESS table is served through TCRdb, limited to in-frame sequences with V and J called. Missing clones are a known gap in these copies; in checked studies unresolved V genes cover under half, and the rest lacks a known reason. D and trimming were read from the DNA, whereas the V and J calls and clone size are those reported in that table. The sample table shows about 72,000 clones, and roughly nine tenths are seen once. The biggest ten clones account for roughly 2.5% of the sample.

The chain was built from TRBV4-2 and TRBJ2-7, with TRBD1 matching 8 junction bases. The TCR originated in a human donor who received a liver transplant. The material sequenced was CD4+ T cells from blood, taken before liver transplant. The CDR3: CASSQDLGVGQGYEQYF. The sequenced DNA: TGTGCCAGCAGCCAAGATTTAGGCGTAGGACAGGGCTACGAGCAGTACTTC.